Presented here are 24 T cell receptor beta chains from one specimen sequenced in a study of CD4 T cells in relation to SARS-CoV-2 and coronaviruses. Profiled with immunoSEQ multiplex PCR; TCRdb holds only in-frame clones, not every one. This sample has tens of thousands of clones, with roughly four fifths found just once. These TCRs' antigens remain unknown. The sample comprised memory CD4+ T cells from PBMCs, cultured in vitro. Source of these receptors: an adult with COVID-19.

The chain employs TRBV28 and TRBJ1-1; D might be TRBD1 (6 bases). Germline V CDR1 and CDR2: MDHEN, SYDVKM. There are 14 residues in the CDR3. Trimming shortened V by 8 bases and J by 6 bases, and 19 bases separated the two germline ends. CDR3 nucleotide sequence: TGTGCCAGCCGACAGGCACTTTCCTGGGCTGAAGCTTTCTTT. It specifies CASRQALSWAEAFF.

This clone was detected once. The chain is built from TRBV7-2 and TRBJ2-7; D remains unclear. CDR1 is SGHTA, CDR2 FQGNSA, per germline. The CDR3 is 13 residues long. V shed 2 bases and J shed 3 bases, with 8 bases lying between them. The CDR3 coding sequence is TGTGCCAGCAGCTTAACAGAGTTCTACGAGCAGTACTTC. Translation gives CASSLTEFYEQYF.

The gene calls are TRBV2 and TRBJ2-1, with TRBD1 matching over 7 bases. With V trimmed by 4 bases and J by 8 bases, 14 bases remained unmatched. Germline CDR1 is SNHLY and CDR2 is FYNNEI. The CDR3 sequence is 16 residues long. CDR3 in amino acids: CASSGMVDRLLDEQFF. The CDR3 DNA is TGTGCCAGCAGTGGCATGGTGGACAGGCTTCTTGATGAGCAGTTCTTC.

This clone was observed a few times. The gene calls are TRBV19 and TRBJ2-7; 7 bases map to TRBD2. The junction had 15 bases not matched to a gene; V was cut back by 7 bases and J by 0 bases. Germline V CDR1 and CDR2: LNHDA, SQIVND (reference sequence). There are 17 residues in the CDR3. The CDR3 protein is CASTPRGEGFSSYEQYF. In nucleotides, the CDR3 is TGTGCCAGTACCCCTCGGGGGGAGGGCTTTTCCTCCTACGAGCAGTACTTC.

The V gene is TRBV19, the J gene TRBJ2-4; TRBD2 matches 9 bases. CDR3 length equals 14 residues. V trimming: 6 bases; J trimming: 6 bases; junction bases outside the gene matches: 6. Looked up from germline, CDR1 is LNHDA and CDR2 is SQIVND (reference sequence). The CDR3 loop is CASSPSGMGNIQYF. CDR3 sequence (DNA): TGTGCCAGTAGCCCTAGCGGGATGGGAAACATTCAGTACTTC.

The V gene is TRBV25-1, the J gene TRBJ2-6; TRBD2 might be the D (5 bases). CDR1 is MGHDK, CDR2 SYGVNS, per germline. CDR3 length equals 16 residues. The V gene lost 4 bases and the J gene lost 0 bases, with 10 bases spanning the gap. As DNA, the CDR3 is TGTGCCAGCAGTGGCGTCCGGGGCTCTGGGGCCAACGTCCTGACTTTC. Its protein is CASSGVRGSGANVLTF.

The chain links TRBV9 to TRBJ1-2; possibly TRBD1 for D (6 bases). The germline V gene encodes CDR1 SGDLS and CDR2 YYNGEE. The CDR3 length is 14 residues. V was trimmed by 4 bases and J by 3 bases, leaving 13 bases between them. For the CDR3, the DNA is TGTGCCAGCAGCCTCGAGGGGGGTCACTATGGCTACACCTTC. It is translated as CASSLEGGHYGYTF.

This chain connects TRBV5-4 to TRBJ1-4; TRBD1 is a possible D gene (5 bases). Per the germline V gene, CDR1 is SGHNT and CDR2 is YYREEE (reference sequence). This CDR3 region has 14 residues. V was cut by 2 bases and J by 6 bases, with 11 bases left in between. The chain's CDR3 is CASSFRGGDEKLFF. The CDR3 coding sequence is TGTGCCAGCAGCTTCCGGGGGGGGGATGAAAAACTGTTTTTT.

In its sample, this clone was seen once. The chain is built from TRBV6-1 and TRBJ2-1; D ambiguous. Germline V gene data show CDR1 as MNHNS and CDR2 as SASEGT. CDR3 length: 14 amino acids. Between the trimmed V and J ends, which lost 1 base and 3 bases, there was a span of 7 bases. The CDR3 DNA sequence: TGTGCCAGCAGTGAAGGCCGATTCTACAATGAGCAGTTCTTC. This translates into CASSEGRFYNEQFF.

The chain combines TRBV28 with TRBJ1-3; 7 bases are a match to TRBD1. The germline V gene encodes CDR1 MDHEN and CDR2 SYDVKM. The CDR3 has 15 residues. With V trimmed by 9 bases and J by 4 bases, 12 bases remained unmatched. The DNA for the CDR3 is TGTGCCAGTTTCCGCCAGGGGGGGGGAGGAAACACCATATATTTT. Encoded protein: CASFRQGGGGNTIYF.

The chain joins TRBV2 to TRBJ2-1, with 7 positions matching TRBD1. The CDR3 has 12 amino acids. The V gene's germline CDR1 is SNHLY and CDR2 FYNNEI. The J segment lost 8 bases and the V segment lost 6 bases, leaving 4 bases of the junction unmatched. CDR3 protein: CASRDRWDEQFF. For the CDR3, the DNA is TGTGCCAGCAGGGACAGGTGGGATGAGCAGTTCTTC.

This clone was detected only a few times. This rearrangement joins TRBV5-1 to TRBJ2-3, with D hard to call. The CDR3 sequence is 17 residues long. CDR1 is SGHRS and CDR2 is YFSETQ in the germline V gene. V lost 0 bases to trimming and J lost 4 bases, with 18 bases between them. The chain's CDR3 is CASSLESTVGFPDTQYF. CDR3 nucleotide sequence: TGCGCCAGCAGCTTGGAGTCTACCGTTGGTTTCCCAGATACGCAGTATTTT.

The chain is built from TRBV5-1 and TRBJ2-5, with TRBD2 identical over 8 bases. The CDR3 spans 16 residues. In germline, CDR1 is SGHRS, CDR2 YFSETQ. Trimming took 4 bases from V and 3 from J; bases not matched to a gene: 11. CDR3 DNA: TGCGCCAGCAGCCGGGGGGGAGCGACTAGCGAAGAGACCCAGTACTTC. It codes for CASSRGGATSEETQYF.

The chain recombines TRBV9 with TRBJ2-1; TRBD2 aligns across 8 bases. CDR3 length: 15 amino acids. CDR1 and CDR2 from the germline V gene are SGDLS and YYNGEE. The junction had 12 bases not matched to a gene; V was cut back by 3 bases and J by 10 bases. CDR3 sequence (DNA): TGTGCCAGCAGCGCACAGTCCCCGGGACTAGTCGAGCAGTTCTTC. It specifies CASSAQSPGLVEQFF.

This clone was observed a few times. V and J are TRBV27 and TRBJ1-6; D is uncertain. Germline values: CDR1 MNHEY, CDR2 SMNVEV (reference sequence). This CDR3 region has 15 residues. V lost 8 bases, J lost 3 bases, and 14 bases lay in between. The CDR3 DNA is TGTGCCAGCCACGGTCGGGGAATCTATAATTCACCCCTCCACTTT. It yields the protein CASHGRGIYNSPLHF.

This rearrangement joins TRBV28 to TRBJ1-2; no reliable D call. Trimming shortened V by 6 bases and J by 6 bases, and 20 bases separated the two germline ends. CDR1 and CDR2 (germline): MDHEN, SYDVKM. The CDR3 consists of 15 residues. DNA of the CDR3: TGTGCCAGCAGCGATGCCGGGATTAAGAGGGATGGCTACACCTTC. Encoded protein: CASSDAGIKRDGYTF.

The chain joins TRBV5-5 to TRBJ2-3; D uncertain. Germline V gives CDR1 SGHKS, CDR2 YYEKEE (reference sequence). This CDR3 region has 14 residues. The V and J ends lost 0 bases and 2 bases respectively, with 7 bases between them. The CDR3 sequence is CASSLGRLTDTQYF. The CDR3 DNA reads TGTGCCAGCAGCTTGGGGCGACTCACAGATACGCAGTATTTT.

V usage is TRBV7-2 and J usage is TRBJ1-5, with TRBD1 as a possible D gene (5 bases). Trimming took 5 bases from V and 4 from J, leaving 15 bases between them. The length of the CDR3 is 15 residues. Germline CDR1 SGHTA, CDR2 FQGNSA. The CDR3 is CASSRTTGTNQPQHF. CDR3 bases: TGTGCCAGCAGCCGGACTACGGGGACTAATCAGCCCCAGCATTTT.

This chain uses TRBV7-9 with TRBJ2-7, with 9 nucleotides matching TRBD2. CDR1 and CDR2 (germline): SEHNR, FQNEAQ (reference sequence). There are 17 residues in the CDR3. V shed 5 bases, J shed 5 bases, and the junction held 16 bases outside the gene matches. CDR3 DNA: TGTGCCAGCAGCCCACCGTGGAGGGTAGCGGGAGCTGACGAGCAGTACTTC. It translates to CASSPPWRVAGADEQYF.

The chain employs TRBV5-1 and TRBJ2-5; 8 bases agree with TRBD1. Germline-derived CDR1 and CDR2 are SGHRS and YFSETQ. This CDR3 has 15 residues. V was clipped by 0 bases and J by 4 bases; unmatched bases: 5. CDR3: CASSLAGGLGETQYF. CDR3 coding DNA: TGCGCCAGCAGCTTGGCAGGGGGCCTTGGAGAGACCCAGTACTTC. Full variable domain (rest looked up from reference TRBV5-1 and TRBJ2-5): KAGVTQTPRYLIKTRGQQVTLSCSPISGHRSVSWYQQTPGQGLQFLFEYFSETQRNKGNFPGRFSGRQFSNSRSEMNVSTLELGDSALYLCASSLAGGLGETQYFGPGTRLLVL.

This chain links TRBV18 with TRBJ2-7; D uncertain. Germline CDR1 reads KGHSH; CDR2 reads LQKENI. Between the trimmed V and J ends, which lost 2 bases and 1 base, there was a span of 6 bases. The CDR3 is 13 amino acids. CDR3 protein: CASSPGDSYEQYF. The CDR3 DNA reads as TGTGCCAGCTCACCAGGGGATTCCTACGAGCAGTACTTC.

CDR3 sequence: CASSYTSDTQYF. The CDR3 region has the DNA TGTGCCAGCAGCTACACGTCAGATACGCAGTATTTT. This chain joins TRBV7-9 and TRBJ2-3; D unresolved. Trimming took off 4 bases at V and 4 bases at J, with 6 bases between the two ends. The CDR3 runs 12 residues. Per the germline V gene, CDR1 is SEHNR and CDR2 is FQNEAQ (reference sequence). Supplemented by reference TRBV7-9 and TRBJ2-3, the full variable domain reads DTGVSQNPRHKITKRGQNVTFRCDPISEHNRLYWYRQTLGQGPEFLTYFQNEAQLEKSRLLSDRFSAERPKGSFSTLEIQRTEQGDSAMYLCASSYTSDTQYFGPGTRLTVL.

This clone appeared a few times. The chain is built from TRBV13 and TRBJ2-7; D unclear. Germline-derived CDR1 and CDR2 are PRHDT and FYEKMQ (reference sequence). V lost 4 bases to trimming and J lost 2 bases, with 18 bases between them. This CDR3 has 16 amino acids. For the CDR3, the DNA is TGTGCCAGCAGCTCAAAAGGTGGGCAAGGAACCTACGAGCAGTACTTC. It is translated as CASSSKGGQGTYEQYF.

This sequence joins TRBV6-6 and TRBJ2-7, with D maybe TRBD2 (5 bases). The CDR3 runs to 12 residues. Germline V gives CDR1 MNHNY, CDR2 SVGAGI (reference sequence). Trimming stripped 5 bases from V and 7 bases from J, with 12 bases between. CDR3 protein: CASSQLRGEQYF. DNA for the CDR3: TGTGCCAGCAGTCAGCTAAGAGGGGAGCAGTACTTC.